Listed below are T cell receptor beta chains from one sample, sequenced in a study of regulatory T cells in long-lasting Graves disease. TCRdb used MiXCR to reprocess the multiplex PCR reads, holding one entry per CDR3 protein. The sample records a few hundred thousand distinct CDR3 sequences, 18% being singletons. The same data also went into a second study, on T cells in Graves' hyperthyroidism and ophthalmopathy.

The sample in question was peripheral blood mononuclear cells (PBMCs), obtained at new diagnosis, from a patient treated with antithyroid drugs. These receptors came from a woman aged 25 to 39 with Graves disease. Both conserved end residues are trimmed from each CDR3.

cdr3_aa: ASRPRLAGKHLSSYNEQF
v_call: TRBV2

cdr3_aa: ASSPDMYTGELF
v_call: TRBV3-1

cdr3_aa: ATGGADTEAF
v_call: TRBV2

cdr3_aa: ASSLGGQEKPF
v_call: TRBV7-2

cdr3_aa: ASSLQAGAYEQY
v_call: TRBV7-9

cdr3_aa: ASSLYRDSNQPQH
v_call: TRBV18

cdr3_aa: ASRLDSGIYEQY
v_call: TRBV6-1

cdr3_aa: ASSERVGAIATANNEQF
v_call: TRBV9

cdr3_aa: ASTPWDGSYNEQF
v_call: TRBV19

cdr3_aa: ASSLGQGLYEQY
v_call: TRBV27

cdr3_aa: ASSLPDENSPLH
v_call: TRBV5-1

cdr3_aa: ASRDNLNTEAF
v_call: TRBV12-3/TRBV12-4

cdr3_aa: ASSLSGVLT
v_call: TRBV5-1

cdr3_aa: ASSEDGQGEAF
v_call: TRBV2

cdr3_aa: ASSSTGSGGHSEQF
v_call: TRBV7-3

cdr3_aa: AISPGTGDEKLF
v_call: TRBV10-3

cdr3_aa: SARDGRGSREKLF
v_call: TRBV20-1

cdr3_aa: ASMWAHRSDTEAF
v_call: TRBV6-1

cdr3_aa: ASSSPPPGHSSYEQY
v_call: TRBV7-9

cdr3_aa: AWSVRLGSGELF
v_call: TRBV30

cdr3_aa: ASSLDRHTEAF
v_call: TRBV5-4

cdr3_aa: ASSVSPVTGYEQY
v_call: TRBV7-2

cdr3_aa: ASSWGDASSYNEQF
v_call: TRBV5-6

cdr3_aa: ASSLQAGTKGYT
v_call: TRBV7-8

cdr3_aa: ASSVRGSAKNIQY
v_call: TRBV19

cdr3_aa: ASSAPPQYGYT
v_call: TRBV6-1

cdr3_aa: ASSQVIENTEAF
v_call: TRBV4-1

cdr3_aa: ASSAPSNTEAF
v_call: TRBV6-1

cdr3_aa: ASSSLAGQNNEQF
v_call: TRBV18

cdr3_aa: ASYDRRNSPLH
v_call: TRBV27

cdr3_aa: ASSPVSTDTQY
v_call: TRBV6-2/TRBV6-3

cdr3_aa: SASGGALDTQY
v_call: TRBV20-1

cdr3_aa: SAKGAGGLNTEAF
v_call: TRBV20-1

cdr3_aa: ATSDPDREGYNEQF
v_call: TRBV24-1

cdr3_aa: SAAGPTEAF
v_call: TRBV20-1

cdr3_aa: ASSHPGQGVPTNEKLF
v_call: TRBV5-1

cdr3_aa: ASSLWDTVSNQPQH
v_call: TRBV12-3/TRBV12-4

cdr3_aa: ASSLEVANEQY
v_call: TRBV11-2

cdr3_aa: ASSHHQGANTEAF
v_call: TRBV3-1

cdr3_aa: ASKLISGANVLT
v_call: TRBV19

cdr3_aa: ASSGQERVSTEAF
v_call: TRBV5-1

cdr3_aa: SSQERAVGHSGNTIY
v_call: TRBV29-1

cdr3_aa: ASSGIGRTDTQY
v_call: TRBV6-1

cdr3_aa: ASSPKTGGAGNYGYT
v_call: TRBV18

cdr3_aa: ASSEIPGTEAF
v_call: TRBV7-3

cdr3_aa: ASTETVDQPQH
v_call: TRBV19